A selection of T cell receptor beta chains follows, all from one sample in a study of cytomegalovirus exposure and HLA in healthy donors. The table came from immunoSEQ multiplex PCR; TCRdb's copy has only in-frame clones and leaves some out. The sample includes about 180,000 clones, more than 60% of them seen just once. Sequenced input: PBMCs. These receptor sequences come from a man between 18 and 29 years old in good health and CMV-seronegative. Both conserved end residues are part of each CDR3. A D gene is named only where the DNA matches it firmly. Size is omitted from some rows. Given values are once, few, many or a class for expanded clones.

clone size: .
CDR3 length: 14
J gene: TRBJ2-5
V gene: TRBV9
D gene: .
CDR3 DNA: TGTGCCAGCAGCGCGACCCAGGGCCCCGGGACCCAGTACTTC
CDR3 protein: CASSATQGPGTQYF

clone size: .
CDR3 length: 15
J gene: TRBJ2-7
V gene: TRBV9
D gene: TRBD2
CDR3 DNA: TGTGCCAGCAGCCCTGTGGGACTAGCGGGAGGCGAGCAGTACTTC
CDR3 protein: CASSPVGLAGGEQYF

clone size: once
CDR3 length: 17
J gene: TRBJ2-7
V gene: TRBV5-1
D gene: TRBD1
CDR3 DNA: TGCGCCAGCAGCTTGGGCCTCAGGACAGGGGGAACCTACGAGCAGTACTTC
CDR3 protein: CASSLGLRTGGTYEQYF

clone size: .
CDR3 length: 15
J gene: TRBJ1-3
V gene: TRBV25-1
D gene: TRBD1
CDR3 DNA: TGTGCCAGCAGTGAGGGGACAGGGGCTGGAAACACCATATATTTT
CDR3 protein: CASSEGTGAGNTIYF

clone size: .
CDR3 length: 12
J gene: TRBJ1-1
V gene: TRBV2
D gene: .
CDR3 DNA: TGTGCCAGCAAACATATGAACACTGAAGCTTTCTTT
CDR3 protein: CASKHMNTEAFF

clone size: few
CDR3 length: 16
J gene: TRBJ2-3
V gene: TRBV6-5
D gene: TRBD1
CDR3 DNA: TGTGCCAGCAGTTACTCGAACAGGGGTTTGACAGATACGCAGTATTTT
CDR3 protein: CASSYSNRGLTDTQYF

clone size: .
CDR3 length: 14
J gene: TRBJ1-1
V gene: TRBV7-9
D gene: TRBD1
CDR3 DNA: TGTGCCAGCAGCTTAATGGGCAGGGGGCTAGCAGCTTTCTTT
CDR3 protein: CASSLMGRGLAAFF

clone size: .
CDR3 length: 18
J gene: TRBJ2-5
V gene: TRBV10-3
D gene: .
CDR3 DNA: TGTGCCACTCGCAACCCAAAAGGACTATTAAAGTTCGAAGAGACCCAGTACTTC
CDR3 protein: CATRNPKGLLKFEETQYF

clone size: .
CDR3 length: 16
J gene: TRBJ1-1
V gene: TRBV7-9
D gene: TRBD1
CDR3 DNA: TGTGCCAGCAGCCCTTTGGACAGGGGCATGAACACTGAAGCTTTCTTT
CDR3 protein: CASSPLDRGMNTEAFF

clone size: .
CDR3 length: 17
J gene: TRBJ1-3
V gene: TRBV5-8
D gene: .
CDR3 DNA: TGTGCCAGCAGCTTGGTCAGGGGCTCCATCTCTGGAAACACCATATATTTT
CDR3 protein: CASSLVRGSISGNTIYF

clone size: .
CDR3 length: 17
J gene: TRBJ2-5
V gene: TRBV19
D gene: TRBD2
CDR3 DNA: TGTGCCAGCCGACTAGCGGGAGGGACTGGGACGAAAGAGACCCAGTACTTC
CDR3 protein: CASRLAGGTGTKETQYF

clone size: .
CDR3 length: 17
J gene: TRBJ1-2
V gene: TRBV5-1
D gene: .
CDR3 DNA: TGCGCCAGCAGCGCTGGTGGTGACAGGCCACTTCACAATGGCTACACCTTC
CDR3 protein: CASSAGGDRPLHNGYTF

clone size: .
CDR3 length: 13
J gene: TRBJ2-1
V gene: TRBV30
D gene: TRBD2
CDR3 DNA: TGTGCCTGGGAGCTACTAGCGCCAAATGAGCAGTTCTTC
CDR3 protein: CAWELLAPNEQFF

clone size: .
CDR3 length: 11
J gene: TRBJ1-2
V gene: TRBV2
D gene: .
CDR3 DNA: TGTGCCAGCAGTGAACGTTATGGCTACACCTTC
CDR3 protein: CASSERYGYTF

clone size: .
CDR3 length: 14
J gene: TRBJ2-7
V gene: TRBV6-5
D gene: TRBD1
CDR3 DNA: TGTGCCAGCACCCCCGGACAGGGGGTCTACGAGCAGTACTTC
CDR3 protein: CASTPGQGVYEQYF

clone size: .
CDR3 length: 15
J gene: TRBJ1-2
V gene: TRBV6-5
D gene: .
CDR3 DNA: TGTGCCAGCAGTGGCACAGGGATCGCCATCTATGGCTACACCTTC
CDR3 protein: CASSGTGIAIYGYTF

clone size: .
CDR3 length: 15
J gene: TRBJ1-2
V gene: TRBV2
D gene: TRBD1
CDR3 DNA: TGTGCCAGCAACTCCGGGACAGGGGCTATCTATGGCTACACCTTC
CDR3 protein: CASNSGTGAIYGYTF

clone size: .
CDR3 length: 16
J gene: TRBJ1-5
V gene: TRBV7-4
D gene: .
CDR3 DNA: TGTGCCAGCAGCCCCCTAGGTGGACAGTTTAATCAGCCCCAGCATTTT
CDR3 protein: CASSPLGGQFNQPQHF

clone size: .
CDR3 length: 15
J gene: TRBJ2-3
V gene: TRBV7-9
D gene: TRBD2
CDR3 DNA: TGTGCCAGCAGCTTGAGGGAGGGCGTCGGAGATACGCAGTATTTT
CDR3 protein: CASSLREGVGDTQYF

clone size: .
CDR3 length: 15
J gene: TRBJ2-6
V gene: TRBV7-3
D gene: .
CDR3 DNA: TGTGCCAGCAGCCCACAGGGCTCTGGGGCCAACGTCCTGACTTTC
CDR3 protein: CASSPQGSGANVLTF

clone size: .
CDR3 length: 13
J gene: TRBJ2-7
V gene: TRBV25-1
D gene: .
CDR3 DNA: TGTGCCAGCAGTGATTTAGACAGCGACGAGCAGTACTTC
CDR3 protein: CASSDLDSDEQYF

clone size: .
CDR3 length: 15
J gene: TRBJ1-6
V gene: TRBV6-4
D gene: TRBD1
CDR3 DNA: TGTGCCAGCAGTGCCGGGACAGGGGGTAATTCACCCCTCCACTTT
CDR3 protein: CASSAGTGGNSPLHF

clone size: .
CDR3 length: 13
J gene: TRBJ2-5
V gene: TRBV19
D gene: .
CDR3 DNA: TGTGCCAGTAGGCTGAAGGGGCAAGAGACCCAGTACTTC
CDR3 protein: CASRLKGQETQYF

clone size: .
CDR3 length: 14
J gene: TRBJ2-3
V gene: TRBV6-6
D gene: .
CDR3 DNA: TGTGCCAGCACGGCGGGACCTAGCACAGATACGCAGTATTTT
CDR3 protein: CASTAGPSTDTQYF

clone size: .
CDR3 length: 15
J gene: TRBJ1-5
V gene: TRBV6-5
D gene: TRBD1
CDR3 DNA: TGTGCCAGCAAGAAGGACAGGGGGCGGAATCAGCCCCAGCATTTT
CDR3 protein: CASKKDRGRNQPQHF

clone size: once
CDR3 length: 14
J gene: TRBJ1-2
V gene: TRBV15
D gene: TRBD1
CDR3 DNA: TGTGCCACCAGACCCAACGACAGGGATTATGGCTACACCTTC
CDR3 protein: CATRPNDRDYGYTF

clone size: .
CDR3 length: 17
J gene: TRBJ2-5
V gene: TRBV4-2
D gene: TRBD1
CDR3 DNA: TGTGCCAGCAGCCAAGATCGGAGGGCAGGGGGCGCAGAGACCCAGTACTTC
CDR3 protein: CASSQDRRAGGAETQYF

clone size: .
CDR3 length: 15
J gene: TRBJ1-5
V gene: TRBV4-3
D gene: .
CDR3 DNA: TGCGCCAGCAGCCAAGAACCCAGGGGAGATCAGCCCCAGCATTTT
CDR3 protein: CASSQEPRGDQPQHF

clone size: .
CDR3 length: 13
J gene: TRBJ2-7
V gene: TRBV27
D gene: TRBD1
CDR3 DNA: TGTGCCAGCAGTTTAGGGGACAGCTACGAGCAGTACTTC
CDR3 protein: CASSLGDSYEQYF

clone size: .
CDR3 length: 17
J gene: TRBJ1-2
V gene: TRBV7-9
D gene: .
CDR3 DNA: TGTGCCAGCAGCCCAAACCACAGGGTATCCGTGGACTATGGCTACACCTTC
CDR3 protein: CASSPNHRVSVDYGYTF

clone size: .
CDR3 length: 13
J gene: TRBJ1-1
V gene: TRBV2
D gene: .
CDR3 DNA: TGTGCCAGCAGCGTTACAGGCAACACTGAAGCTTTCTTT
CDR3 protein: CASSVTGNTEAFF

clone size: .
CDR3 length: 15
J gene: TRBJ2-7
V gene: TRBV11-2
D gene: TRBD2
CDR3 DNA: TGTGCCAGCAGCGGACTAGCGGGAACCTCCTACGAGCAGTACTTC
CDR3 protein: CASSGLAGTSYEQYF

clone size: .
CDR3 length: 15
J gene: TRBJ1-2
V gene: TRBV6-4
D gene: .
CDR3 DNA: TGTGCCAGCACCCCAGAAGGTGGAGCTAACTATGGCTACACCTTC
CDR3 protein: CASTPEGGANYGYTF

clone size: .
CDR3 length: 21
J gene: TRBJ1-6
V gene: TRBV4-2
D gene: .
CDR3 DNA: TGTGCCAGCAGCCAAGAGTGGTGGCAGGGCCCCGATATCTCCTATAATTCACCCCTCCACTTT
CDR3 protein: CASSQEWWQGPDISYNSPLHF

clone size: few
CDR3 length: 17
J gene: TRBJ1-6
V gene: TRBV7-2
D gene: .
CDR3 DNA: TGTGCCAGCAGCTTCGGGGGGGGCTGGTCCTATAATTCACCCCTCCACTTT
CDR3 protein: CASSFGGGWSYNSPLHF

clone size: .
CDR3 length: 15
J gene: TRBJ2-7
V gene: TRBV19
D gene: .
CDR3 DNA: TGTGCCAGTACGGGGGAGGCAGGGGGACTCTACGAGCAGTACTTC
CDR3 protein: CASTGEAGGLYEQYF

clone size: .
CDR3 length: 19
J gene: TRBJ2-6
V gene: TRBV7-9
D gene: .
CDR3 DNA: TGTGCCAGCAGCTTAGCAGGGACTTCCCTCGGCTCTGGGGCCAACGTCCTGACTTTC
CDR3 protein: CASSLAGTSLGSGANVLTF